What follows are 14 T cell receptor beta chains derived from one specimen sequenced in a study of cytomegalovirus exposure and HLA in healthy donors. A multiplex PCR was run with 60 Vbeta primers and 13 Jbeta primers. The assay was immunoSEQ multiplex PCR, and TCRdb's table has in-frame clones only and misses some. The sample shows some 200,000 clones, more than 85% of them seen only once. Sequencing input: PBMCs. The source is a girl under two years old in good health and CMV-seronegative.

The chain combines TRBV27 with TRBJ1-2; the match to TRBD1 covers 9 bases. This CDR3 has 14 amino acids. With 10 bases clipped from V and 7 bases from J, the junction kept 13 bases outside the gene matches. CDR1 MNHEY and CDR2 SMNVEV come from the germline V gene (reference sequence). The CDR3 region has the DNA TGTGCCACCAAAACCGGGACAGGGAGTCGTGGCTACACCTTC. It codes for CATKTGTGSRGYTF.

The V and J genes are TRBV10-3 and TRBJ2-7; TRBD1 aligns across 8 bases. Per the germline V gene, CDR1 is ENHRY and CDR2 is SYGVKD. Trimming removed 10 bases from V and 5 bases from J; junction bases left unmatched: 4. CDR3 length: 11 residues. This CDR3 reads CATQGGHEQYF. Here the CDR3 DNA reads TGTGCCACACAGGGGGGACACGAGCAGTACTTC.

This chain uses TRBV7-2 with TRBJ2-1, with D tentatively TRBD1 (6 bases). Germline-derived CDR1 and CDR2 are SGHTA and FQGNSA. V was pared by 5 bases and J by 8 bases, with 19 bases between. The CDR3 extends over 15 amino acids. The CDR3 nucleotides are TGTGCCAGCAGCACATCTTCCGGGACATTCCATGAGCAGTTCTTC. Translated: CASSTSSGTFHEQFF. Supplemented by reference TRBV7-2 and TRBJ2-1, the full variable domain reads GAGVSQSPSNKVTEKGKDVELRCDPISGHTALYWYRQSLGQGLEFLIYFQGNSAPDKSGLPSDRFSAERTGGSVSTLTIQRTQQEDSAVYLCASSTSSGTFHEQFFGPGTRLTVL.

The chain has TRBV4-1 and TRBJ2-3; 8 nucleotides align to TRBD2. The CDR3 covers 16 residues. Germline trimming cut 6 bases from V and 2 bases from J; bases unmatched to any gene: 10. Germline values: CDR1 MGHRA, CDR2 YSYEKL. The CDR3 reads CASRPPAGAHTDTQYF. In DNA, the CDR3 is TGCGCCAGCAGGCCCCCAGCGGGGGCCCACACAGATACGCAGTATTTT.

The chain links TRBV9 to TRBJ1-3, with a weak D call TRBD1 (6 bases). Trimming removed 1 base from V and 1 base from J, with 12 bases in between. Germline CDR1 is SGDLS and CDR2 is YYNGEE. The CDR3 has 16 residues. The CDR3 DNA follows: TGTGCCAGCAGCGTACGATGGGGGCTATCTGGAAACACCATATATTTT. Protein sequence: CASSVRWGLSGNTIYF.

This rearrangement joins TRBV29-1 to TRBJ2-7; tentative D call: TRBD1 (6 bases). Deletions cut 4 bases from V and 2 bases from J, with 15 bases between. This CDR3 has 14 residues. CDR1 SQVTM and CDR2 ANQGSEA come from the germline V gene. The CDR3 nucleotides read TGCAGCGTTGTGACGGGACATCGAACCTACGAGCAGTACTTC. It encodes CSVVTGHRTYEQYF.

This sequence joins TRBV27 and TRBJ1-4; D gene ambiguous. The germline V and J ends were trimmed by 6 bases and 0 bases, with 8 bases remaining between them. Germline V CDR1 and CDR2: MNHEY, SMNVEV (reference sequence). The CDR3 loop spans 14 amino acids. The CDR3 loop reads CASSPLPTNEKLFF. Here the CDR3 DNA reads TGTGCCAGCAGCCCTCTCCCAACTAATGAAAAACTGTTTTTT.

The chain has TRBV7-9 and TRBJ2-2; TRBD1 aligns across 7 bases. J lost 2 bases, V lost 4 bases, and 13 bases had no gene match. Germline V lookup: CDR1 SEHNR, CDR2 FQNEAQ (reference sequence). The CDR3 runs 18 residues. For the CDR3, the DNA is TGTGCCAGCAGCTCGATGGGACAGATAGACATTAACACCGGGGAGCTGTTTTTT. It yields the protein CASSSMGQIDINTGELFF.

Comments on this clone: The junction and the germline gene differ at one end; a read error may be behind it. This sequence joins TRBV27 and TRBJ1-2; 8 bases are a match to TRBD1. The CDR3 contains 13 residues. Germline V gene sequence: CDR1 MNHEY, CDR2 SMNVEV (reference sequence). CDR3 amino acids: CAGRSTGGDGYTF. Written as DNA, the CDR3 is TGTGCCGGCAGGTCAACAGGGGGAGATGGCTACACCTTC.

This clone came up once. The chain carries TRBV5-1 and TRBJ2-1, with TRBD2 as a possible D gene (6 bases). The CDR3 is made up of 15 amino acids. Germline V gene data show CDR1 as SGHRS and CDR2 as YFSETQ. V lost 0 bases and J 4 bases, leaving 11 bases between the germline ends. This CDR3 reads CASSLGYGGYNEQFF. The CDR3 bases are TGCGCCAGCAGCTTGGGTTACGGGGGTTACAATGAGCAGTTCTTC.

The chain uses TRBV5-1 and TRBJ1-2, with TRBD1 matching 7 bases. J was trimmed by 5 bases and V by 4 bases; bases with no gene match: 11. CDR3 length equals 15 residues. Germline CDR1 and CDR2: SGHRS and YFSETQ. The CDR3 loop reads CASSNRQGGAYGYTF. CDR3 bases: TGCGCCAGCAGCAACCGACAGGGTGGAGCTTATGGCTACACCTTC. Using reference TRBV5-1 and TRBJ1-2 for the parts outside the CDR3, the full variable domain is KAGVTQTPRYLIKTRGQQVTLSCSPISGHRSVSWYQQTPGQGLQFLFEYFSETQRNKGNFPGRFSGRQFSNSRSEMNVSTLELGDSALYLCASSNRQGGAYGYTFGSGTRLTVV.

The chain employs TRBV5-1 and TRBJ2-3; 7 bases line up with TRBD1. The germline gives CDR1 SGHRS, CDR2 YFSETQ. This CDR3 has 14 amino acids. V was pared by 3 bases and J by 8 bases, with 9 bases of the junction left unmatched. CDR3 sequence reads: CASSSKGASSTQYF. Here the CDR3 DNA reads TGCGCCAGCAGCTCAAAGGGGGCATCCAGTACGCAGTATTTT.

V usage is TRBV6-5 and J usage is TRBJ2-7, with D perhaps TRBD1 (6 bases). Germline values: CDR1 MNHEY, CDR2 SVGAGI. CDR3 length: 15 residues. V gave up 0 bases and J gave up 2 bases, with 11 bases separating them. CDR3 bases: TGTGCCAGCAGTTACTCGGACAGTCGAACCTACGAGCAGTACTTC. It yields the protein CASSYSDSRTYEQYF.

The CDR3 coding sequence is TGTGCCAGCAGTGAGATTGCGACAGTGAAGGAGCAGTACTTC. Its translation is CASSEIATVKEQYF. The V gene is TRBV2, the J gene TRBJ2-7; a possible D gene is TRBD1 (5 bases). V dropped 3 bases and J dropped 7 bases, with 16 bases sitting between them. The CDR3 consists of 14 residues. Germline CDR1 reads SNHLY; CDR2 reads FYNNEI.